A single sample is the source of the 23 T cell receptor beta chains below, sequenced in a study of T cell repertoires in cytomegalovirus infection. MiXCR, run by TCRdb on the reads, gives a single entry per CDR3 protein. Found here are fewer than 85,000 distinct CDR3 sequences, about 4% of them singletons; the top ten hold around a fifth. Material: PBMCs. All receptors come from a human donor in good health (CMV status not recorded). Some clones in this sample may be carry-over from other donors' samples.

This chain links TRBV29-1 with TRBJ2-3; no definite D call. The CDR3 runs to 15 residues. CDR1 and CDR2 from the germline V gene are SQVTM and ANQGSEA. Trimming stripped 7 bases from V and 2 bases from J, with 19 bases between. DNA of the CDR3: TGCAGCGCCCAGTGGGGTAGGCGGACCACAGATACGCAGTATTTT. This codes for CSAQWGRRTTDTQYF.

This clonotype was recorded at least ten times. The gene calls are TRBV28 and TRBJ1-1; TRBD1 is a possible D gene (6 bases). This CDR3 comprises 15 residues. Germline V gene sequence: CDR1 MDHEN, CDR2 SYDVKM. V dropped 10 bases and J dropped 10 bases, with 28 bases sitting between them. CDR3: CAIKGMGRGGVRAFF. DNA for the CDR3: TGTGCCATCAAAGGGATGGGCAGGGGAGGAGTTAGAGCTTTCTTT.

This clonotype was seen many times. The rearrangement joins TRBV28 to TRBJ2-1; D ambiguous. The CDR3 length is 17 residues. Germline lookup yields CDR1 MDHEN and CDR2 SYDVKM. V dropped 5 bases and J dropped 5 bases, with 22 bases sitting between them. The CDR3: CASSPLGWARINNEQFF. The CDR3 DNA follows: TGTGCCAGCAGTCCCCTCGGGTGGGCTAGAATCAACAATGAGCAGTTCTTC.

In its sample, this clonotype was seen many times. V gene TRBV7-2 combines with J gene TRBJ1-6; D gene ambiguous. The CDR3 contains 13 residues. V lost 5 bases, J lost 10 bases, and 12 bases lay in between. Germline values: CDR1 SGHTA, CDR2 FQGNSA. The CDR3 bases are TGTGCCAGCAGCGAAACCCCTAAGTCACCCCTCCACTTT. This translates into CASSETPKSPLHF.

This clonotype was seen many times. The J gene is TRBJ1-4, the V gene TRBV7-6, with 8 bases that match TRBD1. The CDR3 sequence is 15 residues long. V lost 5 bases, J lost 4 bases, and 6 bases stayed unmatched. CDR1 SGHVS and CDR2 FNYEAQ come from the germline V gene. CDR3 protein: CASSPGQGFNEKLFF. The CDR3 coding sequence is TGTGCCAGCAGCCCCGGACAGGGATTTAATGAAAAACTGTTTTTT.

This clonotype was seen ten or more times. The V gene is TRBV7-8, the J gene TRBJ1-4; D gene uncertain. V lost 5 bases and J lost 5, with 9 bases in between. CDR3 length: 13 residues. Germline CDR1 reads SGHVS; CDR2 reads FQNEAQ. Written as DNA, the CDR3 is TGTGCCAGCAGCAAGACGGAGAATGAAAAACTGTTTTTT. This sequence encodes CASSKTENEKLFF.

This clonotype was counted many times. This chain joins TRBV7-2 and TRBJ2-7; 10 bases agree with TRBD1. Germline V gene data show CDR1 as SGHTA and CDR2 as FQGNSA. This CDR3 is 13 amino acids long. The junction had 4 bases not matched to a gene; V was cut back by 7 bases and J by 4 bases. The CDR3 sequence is CASTDRGRYEQYF. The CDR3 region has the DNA TGTGCCAGCACCGACAGGGGGCGTTACGAGCAGTACTTC.

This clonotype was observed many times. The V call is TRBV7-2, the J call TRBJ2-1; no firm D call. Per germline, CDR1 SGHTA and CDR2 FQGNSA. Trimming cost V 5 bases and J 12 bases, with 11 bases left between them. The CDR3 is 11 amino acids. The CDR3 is CASSERTAQFF. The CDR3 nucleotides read TGTGCCAGCAGCGAACGGACGGCGCAGTTCTTC.

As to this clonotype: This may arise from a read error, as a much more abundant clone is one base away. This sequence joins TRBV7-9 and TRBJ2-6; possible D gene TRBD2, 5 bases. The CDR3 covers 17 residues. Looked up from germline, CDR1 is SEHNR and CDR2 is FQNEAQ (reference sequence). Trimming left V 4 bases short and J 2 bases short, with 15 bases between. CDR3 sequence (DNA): TGTGCCAGCAGCTCTAGCTCTTCTATGGCTGGGGCCAACGTCCTGACTTTC. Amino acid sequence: CASSSSSSMAGANVLTF.

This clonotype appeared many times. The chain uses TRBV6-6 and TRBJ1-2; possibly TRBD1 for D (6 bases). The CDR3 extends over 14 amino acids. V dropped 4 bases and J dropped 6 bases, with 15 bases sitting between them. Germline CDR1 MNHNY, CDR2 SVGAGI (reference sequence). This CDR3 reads CASSSQGGGNGYTF. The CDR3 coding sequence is TGTGCCAGCAGTTCACAGGGAGGAGGGAATGGCTACACCTTC.

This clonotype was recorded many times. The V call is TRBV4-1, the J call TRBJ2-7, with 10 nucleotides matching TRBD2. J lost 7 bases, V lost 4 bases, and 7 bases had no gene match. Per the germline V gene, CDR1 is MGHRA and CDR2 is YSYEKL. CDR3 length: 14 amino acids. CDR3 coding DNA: TGCGCCAGCAGCCCCTCCCAACTAGCGGGGGAGCAGTACTTC. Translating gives CASSPSQLAGEQYF.

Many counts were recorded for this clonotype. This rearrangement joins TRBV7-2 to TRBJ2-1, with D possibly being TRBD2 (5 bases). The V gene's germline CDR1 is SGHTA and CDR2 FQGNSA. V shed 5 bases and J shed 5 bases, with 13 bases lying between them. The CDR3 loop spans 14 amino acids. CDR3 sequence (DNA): TGTGCCAGCAGCCCCAGGAGGAGGAACAATGAGCAGTTCTTC. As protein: CASSPRRRNNEQFF.

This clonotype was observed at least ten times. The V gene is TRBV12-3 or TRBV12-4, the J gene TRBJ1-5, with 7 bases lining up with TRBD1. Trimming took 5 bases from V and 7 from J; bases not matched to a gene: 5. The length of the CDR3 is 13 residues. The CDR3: CASSPDRVQPQHF. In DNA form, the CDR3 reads TGTGCCAGCAGTCCCGACAGGGTACAGCCCCAGCATTTT.

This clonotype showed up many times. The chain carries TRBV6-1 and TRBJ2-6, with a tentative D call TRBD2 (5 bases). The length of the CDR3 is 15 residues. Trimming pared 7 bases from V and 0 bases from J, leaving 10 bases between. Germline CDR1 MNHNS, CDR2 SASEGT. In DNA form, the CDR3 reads TGTGCCAGCACCGAGGGTAGCTCTGGGGCCAACGTCCTGACTTTC. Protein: CASTEGSSGANVLTF.

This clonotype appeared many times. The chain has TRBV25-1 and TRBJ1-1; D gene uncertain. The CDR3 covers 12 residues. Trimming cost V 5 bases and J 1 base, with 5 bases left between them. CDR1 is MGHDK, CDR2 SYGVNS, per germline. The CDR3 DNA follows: TGTGCCAGCAGTTACGCGAACACTGAAGCTTTCTTT. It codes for CASSYANTEAFF.

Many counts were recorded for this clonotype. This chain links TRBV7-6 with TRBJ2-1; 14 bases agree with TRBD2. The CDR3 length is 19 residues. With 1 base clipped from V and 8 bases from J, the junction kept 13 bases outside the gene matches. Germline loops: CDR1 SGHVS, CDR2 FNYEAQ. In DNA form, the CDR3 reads TGTGCCAGCAGCTTAGTACTAAGAAAGGGACTAGCGGGAGTTGATGAGCAGTTCTTC. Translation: CASSLVLRKGLAGVDEQFF.

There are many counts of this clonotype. CDR3 sequence reads: CASSFANAYDNEQFF. CDR3 nucleotides: TGTGCCAGCAGCTTTGCTAACGCTTACGACAATGAGCAGTTCTTC. The chain joins TRBV7-2 to TRBJ2-1; no definite D call. Looked up from germline, CDR1 is SGHTA and CDR2 is FQGNSA. V lost 3 bases to trimming and J lost 5 bases, with 14 bases between them. The CDR3 is 15 amino acids.

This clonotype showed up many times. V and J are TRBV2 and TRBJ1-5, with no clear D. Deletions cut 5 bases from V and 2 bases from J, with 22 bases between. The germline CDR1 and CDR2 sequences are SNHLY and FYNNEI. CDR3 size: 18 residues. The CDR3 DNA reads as TGTGCCAGCAGTTTCGGATTCGGGCTTAAGCCCGGCAATCAGCCCCAGCATTTT. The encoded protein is CASSFGFGLKPGNQPQHF.

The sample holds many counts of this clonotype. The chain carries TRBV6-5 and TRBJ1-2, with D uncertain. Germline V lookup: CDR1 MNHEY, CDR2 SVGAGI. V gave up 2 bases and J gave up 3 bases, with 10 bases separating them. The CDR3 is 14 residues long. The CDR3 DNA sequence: TGTGCCAGCAGTTACGGCTCTGTGGACTATGGCTACACCTTC. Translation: CASSYGSVDYGYTF.

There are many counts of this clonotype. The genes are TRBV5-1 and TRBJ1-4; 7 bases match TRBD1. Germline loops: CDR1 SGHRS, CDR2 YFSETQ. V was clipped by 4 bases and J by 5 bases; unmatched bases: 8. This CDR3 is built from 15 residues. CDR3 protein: CASSGDGTANEKLFF. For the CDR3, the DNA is TGCGCCAGCAGCGGGGACGGGACAGCGAATGAAAAACTGTTTTTT. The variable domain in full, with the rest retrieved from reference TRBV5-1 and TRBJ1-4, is KAGVTQTPRYLIKTRGQQVTLSCSPISGHRSVSWYQQTPGQGLQFLFEYFSETQRNKGNFPGRFSGRQFSNSRSEMNVSTLELGDSALYLCASSGDGTANEKLFFGSGTQLSVL.

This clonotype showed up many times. The CDR3 coding sequence is TGTGCCAGCTGCCGGGAACCAACTGTTAATACGCAGTATTTT. This sequence encodes CASCREPTVNTQYF. J is TRBJ2-3 and V is TRBV7-2; tentatively, D is TRBD2 (5 bases). V dropped 8 bases and J dropped 7 bases, with 19 bases sitting between them. Germline assignment: CDR1 SGHTA and CDR2 FQGNSA. The CDR3 totals 14 residues.

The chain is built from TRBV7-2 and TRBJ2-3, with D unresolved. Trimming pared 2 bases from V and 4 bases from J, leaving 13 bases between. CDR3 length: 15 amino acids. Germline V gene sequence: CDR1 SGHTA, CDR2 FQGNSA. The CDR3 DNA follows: TGTGCCAGCAGCTTAAGGGCCCGGTCCGCAGATACGCAGTATTTT. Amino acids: CASSLRARSADTQYF.

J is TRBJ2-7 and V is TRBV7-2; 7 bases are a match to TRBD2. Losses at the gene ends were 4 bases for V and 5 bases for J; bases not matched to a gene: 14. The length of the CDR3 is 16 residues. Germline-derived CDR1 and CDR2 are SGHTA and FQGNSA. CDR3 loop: CASSWGGGGGSNEQYF. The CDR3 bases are TGTGCCAGCAGCTGGGGGGGGGGGGGGGGTAGCAACGAGCAGTACTTC.